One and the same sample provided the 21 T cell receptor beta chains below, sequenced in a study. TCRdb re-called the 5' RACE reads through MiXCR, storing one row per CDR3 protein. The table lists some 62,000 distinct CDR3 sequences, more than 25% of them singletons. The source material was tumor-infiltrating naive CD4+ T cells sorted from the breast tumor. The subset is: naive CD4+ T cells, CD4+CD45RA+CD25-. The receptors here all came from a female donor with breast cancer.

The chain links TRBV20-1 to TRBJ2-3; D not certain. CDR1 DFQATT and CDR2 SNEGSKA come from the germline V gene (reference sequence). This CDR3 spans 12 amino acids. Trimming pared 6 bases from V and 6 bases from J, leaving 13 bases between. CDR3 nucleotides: TGCAGTGCCCCCGCGAGTTCCGATACGCAGTATTTT. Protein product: CSAPASSDTQYF.

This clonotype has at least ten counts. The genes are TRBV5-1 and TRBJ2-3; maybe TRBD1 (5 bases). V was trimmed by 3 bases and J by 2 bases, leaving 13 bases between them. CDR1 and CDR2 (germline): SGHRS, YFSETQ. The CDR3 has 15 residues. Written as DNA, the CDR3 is TGCGCCAGCAGCTCCTTAGACAGTTCCACAGATACGCAGTATTTT. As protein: CASSSLDSSTDTQYF. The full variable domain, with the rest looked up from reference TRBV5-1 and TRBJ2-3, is KAGVTQTPRYLIKTRGQQVTLSCSPISGHRSVSWYQQTPGQGLQFLFEYFSETQRNKGNFPGRFSGRQFSNSRSEMNVSTLELGDSALYLCASSSLDSSTDTQYFGPGTRLTVL.

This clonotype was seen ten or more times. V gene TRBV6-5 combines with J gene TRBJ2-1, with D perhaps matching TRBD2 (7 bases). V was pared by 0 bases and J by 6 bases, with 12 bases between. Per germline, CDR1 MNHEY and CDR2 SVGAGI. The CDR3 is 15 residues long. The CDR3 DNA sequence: TGTGCCAGCAGTTACTCCCGGGGAGGGGGCAATGAGCAGTTCTTC. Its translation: CASSYSRGGGNEQFF.

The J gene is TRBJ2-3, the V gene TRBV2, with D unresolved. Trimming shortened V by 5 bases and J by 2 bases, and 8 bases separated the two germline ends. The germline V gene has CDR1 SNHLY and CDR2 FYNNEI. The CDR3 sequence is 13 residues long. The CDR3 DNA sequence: TGTGCCAGCAGTTGGCGGTCCACAGATACGCAGTATTTT. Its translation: CASSWRSTDTQYF.

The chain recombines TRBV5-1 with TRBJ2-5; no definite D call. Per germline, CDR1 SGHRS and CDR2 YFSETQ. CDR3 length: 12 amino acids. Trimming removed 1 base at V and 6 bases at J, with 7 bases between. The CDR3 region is CASSLMGKTQYF. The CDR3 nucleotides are TGCGCCAGCAGCTTGATGGGGAAGACCCAGTACTTC.

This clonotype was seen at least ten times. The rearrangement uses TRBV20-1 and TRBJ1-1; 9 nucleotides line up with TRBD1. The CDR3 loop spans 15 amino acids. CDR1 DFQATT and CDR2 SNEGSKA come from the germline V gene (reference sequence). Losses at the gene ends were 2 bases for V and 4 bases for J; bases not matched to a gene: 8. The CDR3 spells CSARPGTGLGTEAFF. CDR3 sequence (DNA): TGCAGTGCTAGACCCGGGACAGGGCTGGGCACTGAAGCTTTCTTT.

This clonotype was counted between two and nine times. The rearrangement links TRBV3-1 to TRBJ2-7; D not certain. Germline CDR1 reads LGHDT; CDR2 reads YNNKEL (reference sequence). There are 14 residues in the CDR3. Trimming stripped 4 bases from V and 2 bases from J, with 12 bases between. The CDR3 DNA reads TGTGCCAGCAGCCTTGGGTTAGATACCTACGAGCAGTACTTC. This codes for CASSLGLDTYEQYF.

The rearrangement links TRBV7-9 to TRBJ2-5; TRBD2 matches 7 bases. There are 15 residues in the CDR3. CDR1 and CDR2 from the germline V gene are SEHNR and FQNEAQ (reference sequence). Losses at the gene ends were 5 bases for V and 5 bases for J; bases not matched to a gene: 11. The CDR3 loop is CASSRISGGGETQYF. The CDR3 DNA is TGTGCCAGCAGCCGCATAAGTGGCGGGGGTGAGACCCAGTACTTC.

Here the CDR3 reads CASSAGLGYEQFF. The CDR3 DNA sequence: TGTGCCAGCAGTGCGGGATTGGGTTATGAGCAGTTCTTC. The chain carries TRBV2 and TRBJ2-1, with D perhaps matching TRBD2 (5 bases). This CDR3 contains 13 residues. The V gene lost 4 bases and the J gene lost 8 bases, with 12 bases spanning the gap. In germline, CDR1 is SNHLY, CDR2 FYNNEI.

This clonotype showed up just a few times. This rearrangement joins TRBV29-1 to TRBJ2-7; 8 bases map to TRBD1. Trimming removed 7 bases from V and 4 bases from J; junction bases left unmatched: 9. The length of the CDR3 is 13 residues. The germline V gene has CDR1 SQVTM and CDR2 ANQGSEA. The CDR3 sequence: CSGITGGQYEQYF. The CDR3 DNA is TGCAGCGGTATAACAGGGGGGCAGTACGAGCAGTACTTC.

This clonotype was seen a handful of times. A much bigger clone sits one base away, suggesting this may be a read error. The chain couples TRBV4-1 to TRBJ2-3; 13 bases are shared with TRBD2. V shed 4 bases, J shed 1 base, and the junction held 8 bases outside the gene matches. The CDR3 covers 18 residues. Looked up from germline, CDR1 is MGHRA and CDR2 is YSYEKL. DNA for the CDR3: TGCGCCAGCAGCCCCATTTTCGGACTAGCGGGGGGCACAGATACGCAGTATTTT. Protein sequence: CASSPIFGLAGGTDTQYF.

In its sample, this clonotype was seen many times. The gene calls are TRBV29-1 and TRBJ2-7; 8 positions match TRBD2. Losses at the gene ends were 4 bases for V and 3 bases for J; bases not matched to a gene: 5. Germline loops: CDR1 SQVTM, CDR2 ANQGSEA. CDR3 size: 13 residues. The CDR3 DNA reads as TGCAGCGTTGTAACTAGCGGCTACTACGAGCAGTACTTC. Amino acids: CSVVTSGYYEQYF.

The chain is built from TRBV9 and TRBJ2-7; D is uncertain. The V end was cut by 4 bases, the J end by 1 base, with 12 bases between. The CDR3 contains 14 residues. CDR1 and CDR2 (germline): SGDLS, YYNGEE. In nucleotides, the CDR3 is TGTGCCAGCAGCCCCTACAGTGTATCCTACGAGCAGTACTTC. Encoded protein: CASSPYSVSYEQYF. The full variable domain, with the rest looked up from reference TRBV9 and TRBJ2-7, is DSGVTQTPKHLITATGQRVTLRCSPRSGDLSVYWYQQSLDQGLQFLIQYYNGEERAKGNILERFSAQQFPDLHSELNLSSLELGDSALYFCASSPYSVSYEQYFGPGTRLTVT.

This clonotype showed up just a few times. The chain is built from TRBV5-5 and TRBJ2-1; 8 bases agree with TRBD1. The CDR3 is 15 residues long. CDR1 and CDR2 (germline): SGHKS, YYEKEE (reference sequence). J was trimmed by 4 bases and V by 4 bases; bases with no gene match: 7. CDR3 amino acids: CASSQGQATYNEQFF. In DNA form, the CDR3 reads TGTGCCAGCAGCCAGGGACAGGCGACGTACAATGAGCAGTTCTTC.

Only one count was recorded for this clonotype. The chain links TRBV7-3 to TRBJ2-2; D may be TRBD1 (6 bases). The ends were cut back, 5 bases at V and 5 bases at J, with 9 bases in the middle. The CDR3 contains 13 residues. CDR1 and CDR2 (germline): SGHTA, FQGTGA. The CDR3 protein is CASSVTGTGELFF. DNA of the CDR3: TGTGCCAGCAGCGTCACAGGGACCGGGGAGCTGTTTTTT.

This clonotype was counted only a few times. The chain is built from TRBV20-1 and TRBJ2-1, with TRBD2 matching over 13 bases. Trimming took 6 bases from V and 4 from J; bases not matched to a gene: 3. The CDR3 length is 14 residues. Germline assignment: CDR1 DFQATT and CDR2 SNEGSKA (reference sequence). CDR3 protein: CSAVLAGGYNEQFF. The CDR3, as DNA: TGCAGTGCAGTACTAGCGGGGGGGTACAATGAGCAGTTCTTC.

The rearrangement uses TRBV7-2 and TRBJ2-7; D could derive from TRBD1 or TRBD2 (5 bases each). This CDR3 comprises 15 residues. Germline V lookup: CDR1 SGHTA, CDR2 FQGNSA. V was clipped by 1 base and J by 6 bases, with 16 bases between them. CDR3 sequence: CASSLVGLPGSEQYF. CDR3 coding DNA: TGTGCCAGCAGCTTAGTGGGGCTACCGGGGAGCGAGCAGTACTTC.

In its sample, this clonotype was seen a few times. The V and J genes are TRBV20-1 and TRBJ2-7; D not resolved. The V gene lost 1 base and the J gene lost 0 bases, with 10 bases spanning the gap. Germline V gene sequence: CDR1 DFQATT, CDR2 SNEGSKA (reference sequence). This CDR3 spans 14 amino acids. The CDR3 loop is CSARVGKSSYEQYF. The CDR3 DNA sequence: TGCAGTGCTAGAGTAGGAAAGAGCTCCTACGAGCAGTACTTC.

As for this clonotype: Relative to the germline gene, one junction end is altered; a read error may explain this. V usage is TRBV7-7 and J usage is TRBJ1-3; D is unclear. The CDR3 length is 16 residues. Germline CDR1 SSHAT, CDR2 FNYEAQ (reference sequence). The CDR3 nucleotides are TGTGCTAGCAGCAAAGGCGGACGAAACTCTGGAAACACCATATATTTT. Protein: CASSKGGRNSGNTIYF. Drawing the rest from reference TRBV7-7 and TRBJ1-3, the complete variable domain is GAGVSQSPRYKVTKRGQDVTLRCDPISSHATLYWYQQALGQGPEFLTYFNYEAQPDKSGLPSDRFSAERPEGSISTLTIQRTEQRDSAMYRCASSKGGRNSGNTIYFGEGSWLTVV.

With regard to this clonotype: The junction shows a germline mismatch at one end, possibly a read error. In nucleotides, the CDR3 is TGCGCCGGCAGCTTGGAGGCGGTGAACACTGAAGCTCTCTTT. Translating gives CAGSLEAVNTEALF. The V gene is TRBV5-1, the J gene TRBJ1-1; no definite D call. From germline, CDR1 is SGHRS and CDR2 YFSETQ. There are 14 residues in the CDR3.

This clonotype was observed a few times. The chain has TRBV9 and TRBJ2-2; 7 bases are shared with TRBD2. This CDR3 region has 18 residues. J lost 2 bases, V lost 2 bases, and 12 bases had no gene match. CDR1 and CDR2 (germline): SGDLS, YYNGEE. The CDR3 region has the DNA TGTGCCAGCAGCGTTGGGTTGGGCGGGAGAGACAACACCGGGGAGCTGTTTTTT. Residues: CASSVGLGGRDNTGELFF.